A single sample is the source of the 14 T cell receptor beta chains below, sequenced in a study of blood T cell repertoires in COVID-19. Repertoires were generated with immunoSEQ multiplex PCR, while TCRdb's copy carries only in-frame clones and drops some. The sample consists of 250,000 to 350,000 clones, around 85% of them appearing once. Sequencing was carried out using peripheral blood. These receptors were collected from a woman in her 50s with active or convalescent COVID-19.

This chain joins TRBV27 and TRBJ2-7, with D perhaps TRBD1 (6 bases). V gave up 2 bases and J gave up 0 bases, with 14 bases separating them. Germline lookup yields CDR1 MNHEY and CDR2 SMNVEV (reference sequence). The length of the CDR3 is 16 residues. The CDR3 region has the DNA TGTGCCAGCAGTTTACTCTCCGGGACACGCTCCTACGAGCAGTACTTC. Its protein is CASSLLSGTRSYEQYF.

This chain connects TRBV27 to TRBJ2-1, with D tentatively TRBD2 (6 bases). In germline, CDR1 is MNHEY, CDR2 SMNVEV (reference sequence). The length of the CDR3 is 15 residues. Trimming cost V 5 bases and J 3 bases, with 14 bases left between them. The CDR3 region is CASSIRRGNYNEQFF. Written as DNA, the CDR3 is TGTGCCAGCAGTATCCGGCGGGGAAACTACAATGAGCAGTTCTTC.

This chain connects TRBV11-2 to TRBJ2-5; D call uncertain. CDR1 and CDR2 (germline): SGHAT, FQNNGV. This CDR3 contains 12 residues. Trimming stripped 4 bases from V and 2 bases from J, with 5 bases between. In nucleotides, the CDR3 is TGTGCCAGCAGCTCCACACAAGAGACCCAGTACTTC. Translated, it gives CASSSTQETQYF. Supplemented by reference TRBV11-2 and TRBJ2-5, the full variable domain reads EAGVAQSPRYKIIEKRQSVAFWCNPISGHATLYWYQQILGQGPKLLIQFQNNGVVDDSQLPKDRFSAERLKGVDSTLKIQPAKLEDSAVYLCASSSTQETQYFGPGTRLLVL.

The CDR3 sequence: CASKPDGGSYEQYF. In nucleotides, the CDR3 is TGTGCCAGCAAACCCGATGGCGGCTCCTACGAGCAGTACTTC. The chain uses TRBV6-5 and TRBJ2-7; D is unresolved. Germline CDR1 MNHEY, CDR2 SVGAGI. Trimming left V 7 bases short and J 0 bases short, with 13 bases between. There are 14 residues in the CDR3.

This chain links TRBV5-1 with TRBJ1-2; D possibly corresponds to TRBD1 (5 bases). The CDR3 totals 16 residues. Trimming removed 4 bases at V and 8 bases at J, with 24 bases between. Germline V gene data show CDR1 as SGHRS and CDR2 as YFSETQ. CDR3 DNA: TGCGCCAGCAGCCGGGGGTCCTCGACACTAGAGGAGGGCTACACCTTC. It codes for CASSRGSSTLEEGYTF.

V and J are TRBV27 and TRBJ2-7; 16 bases align to TRBD2. The V gene end was trimmed by 5 bases and the J gene end by 9 bases; junction bases not matched to a gene: 7. The CDR3 spans 15 residues. Germline CDR1 MNHEY, CDR2 SMNVEV (reference sequence). CDR3 sequence: CASSPGTSGRAVQYF. The CDR3 DNA follows: TGTGCCAGCAGTCCCGGGACTAGCGGGAGGGCAGTGCAGTACTTC.

This rearrangement joins TRBV5-1 to TRBJ1-5; no firm D call. Between the trimmed V and J ends, which lost 2 bases and 2 bases, there was a span of 5 bases. This CDR3 contains 13 residues. Germline values: CDR1 SGHRS, CDR2 YFSETQ. CDR3 DNA: TGCGCCAGCAGCTTCTCGGGCAATCAGCCCCAGCATTTT. Protein: CASSFSGNQPQHF.

The CDR3 reads CASRTGGSAGSPLHF. The CDR3 region has the DNA TGTGCCAGTAGAACGGGCGGTTCCGCGGGATCACCCCTCCACTTT. The chain joins TRBV19 to TRBJ1-6, with D unclear. Trimming shortened V by 6 bases and J by 10 bases, and 19 bases separated the two germline ends. The CDR3 consists of 15 residues. Germline V gene lookup returns CDR1 LNHDA and CDR2 SQIVND (reference sequence).

The V gene is TRBV9, the J gene TRBJ1-2; weak D call: TRBD1 (6 bases). In germline, CDR1 is SGDLS, CDR2 YYNGEE. The CDR3 has 17 amino acids. Trimming stripped 0 bases from V and 1 base from J, with 16 bases between. CDR3 protein: CASSVATGPEYNYGYTF. CDR3 in DNA: TGTGCCAGCAGCGTAGCAACAGGGCCGGAGTATAACTATGGCTACACCTTC.

The genes are TRBV20-1 and TRBJ2-1, with 13 nucleotides matching TRBD2. The germline V gene encodes CDR1 DFQATT and CDR2 SNEGSKA (reference sequence). The trim removed 3 bases at V and 4 bases at J, leaving 9 bases unmatched. This CDR3 has 17 residues. The CDR3 sequence: CSASGGTSGVFYNEQFF. The DNA for the CDR3 is TGCAGTGCTAGTGGGGGGACTAGCGGGGTTTTTTACAATGAGCAGTTCTTC.

The rearrangement uses TRBV11-2 and TRBJ2-2, with D possibly matching TRBD1 (7 bases). This CDR3 comprises 14 residues. Trimming left V 8 bases short and J 6 bases short, with 16 bases between. The germline CDR1 and CDR2 sequences are SGHAT and FQNNGV. The CDR3 sequence: CASRLWRGPGELFF. CDR3 nucleotide sequence: TGTGCCAGCCGCCTTTGGAGGGGGCCCGGGGAGCTGTTTTTT. The full variable domain, with the rest looked up from reference TRBV11-2 and TRBJ2-2, is EAGVAQSPRYKIIEKRQSVAFWCNPISGHATLYWYQQILGQGPKLLIQFQNNGVVDDSQLPKDRFSAERLKGVDSTLKIQPAKLEDSAVYLCASRLWRGPGELFFGEGSRLTVL.

This clone came up once. V usage is TRBV11-2 and J usage is TRBJ1-1, with D perhaps matching TRBD1 (6 bases). This CDR3 spans 16 amino acids. Between the trimmed V and J ends, which lost 1 base and 0 bases, there was a span of 12 bases. The germline V gene encodes CDR1 SGHAT and CDR2 FQNNGV. In nucleotides, the CDR3 is TGTGCCAGCAGCTTAGTTTCGGGGGGCTTGAACACTGAAGCTTTCTTT. Translation gives CASSLVSGGLNTEAFF.

The V gene is TRBV6-6, the J gene TRBJ1-2; maybe TRBD1 (6 bases). Germline V lookup: CDR1 MNHNY, CDR2 SVGAGI (reference sequence). This CDR3 has 16 amino acids. V lost 0 bases and J 3 bases, leaving 14 bases between the germline ends. DNA for the CDR3: TGTGCCAGCAGTTACTCGAAGTCAGGGGCGGACTATGGCTACACCTTC. Translating gives CASSYSKSGADYGYTF.

J is TRBJ2-5 and V is TRBV27, with D unclear. Germline CDR1 reads MNHEY; CDR2 reads SMNVEV (reference sequence). The CDR3 runs to 12 residues. V dropped 3 bases and J dropped 5 bases, with 7 bases sitting between them. The CDR3 DNA reads TGTGCCAGCAGTTTCCCCGGGGAGACCCAGTACTTC. This sequence encodes CASSFPGETQYF.